This TCR beta chain emerged from a study of neurological immune-mediated disorders. Notes on the study in general: Expanded clones shared no CDR3 amino acid sequences across subjects, suggesting private repertoires in all groups.

Time point noted: longitudinal time-point 2. TCRdb called the 5' RACE reads again in MiXCR, with one record for every CDR3 protein. This sample carries about 60,000 distinct CDR3 sequences, about 8.9% of them seen once, and the ten largest clones take around 12%. The CDR3 is 14 residues long. Germline-derived CDR1 and CDR2 are GTSNPN and SVGIG (reference sequence). Trimming took off 2 bases at V and 0 bases at J, with 8 bases between the two ends. This clonotype was recorded many times. The antigen is unknown. The rearrangement links TRBV30 to TRBJ1-5; D gene ambiguous. This receptor was identified in a man aged 30 to 39 in good health. Material: PBMCs. The CDR3 region has the DNA TGTGCCTGGAGTATTGTGGGTAGCAATCAGCCCCAGCATTTT. The encoded protein is CAWSIVGSNQPQHF.